This TCR beta chain is from a study of cytomegalovirus exposure and HLA in healthy donors. Study-wide background: Among the 350 to 400 donors who were genotyped, around 77% fell in the genetic ancestry cluster that is associated with self-reported Caucasian donors. General study points: Presence/absence analyses took donor sequencing depth as roughly uniform.

A note on this clone: Its antigen remains unknown.

Germline V CDR1 and CDR2: SGHNT, YENEEA. V lost 4 bases to trimming and J lost 8 bases; unmatched junction nucleotides: 13. The CDR3 contains 15 residues. Primers: 60 Vbeta forward and 13 Jbeta reverse. Original analysis: A later analysis counted 80 million or so unique TCR beta chains, some 11 million shared. TCRdb keeps only in-frame clones here, not all; method: immunoSEQ multiplex PCR. D and trimming were read from the DNA, whereas the V and J calls and clone size are those reported in that table. The sample lists some 91,000 clones; roughly 60% were seen once. This sequence joins TRBV11-3 and TRBJ1-2; TRBD1 matches at 7 bases. Specimen: PBMCs. The sequence derives from a human donor in good health. CDR3 sequence: CASSSARGGFVGYTF. Written as DNA, the CDR3 is TGTGCCAGCAGCTCAGCTAGAGGGGGCTTCGTAGGCTACACCTTC.